One sample yielded the 7 T cell receptor beta chains listed below, sequenced in a study of T cell changes during pregnancy in multiple sclerosis. Profiling relied on immunoSEQ multiplex PCR, and the TCRdb table lists in-frame clones only, not all of them. The table shows 85,000 to 120,000 clones, with about 90% occurring only once. Sequenced material: peripheral blood, taken before pregnancy. The receptors originated from a female donor with multiple sclerosis, enrolled in a pregnancy study.

Regarding this clone: Other DNA sequences in this specimen translate into the identical CDR3. For the CDR3, the DNA is TGTGCCAGCAGCGTAGTGGGGGGAGGCTACACCTTC. Amino acids: CASSVVGGGYTF. The genes are TRBV9 and TRBJ1-2, with a tentative D call TRBD1 (5 bases). CDR1 and CDR2 from the germline V gene are SGDLS and YYNGEE. The V end lost 0 bases, the J end lost 8 bases, and 8 bases lay between the germline ends. This CDR3 is built from 12 residues.

V usage is TRBV19 and J usage is TRBJ1-1; D ambiguous. V shed 3 bases and J shed 0 bases, with 11 bases lying between them. The CDR3 contains 15 residues. Germline V gives CDR1 LNHDA, CDR2 SQIVND (reference sequence). The CDR3 reads CASSISEGLNTEAFF. The DNA of the CDR3 is TGTGCCAGTAGTATCAGCGAGGGATTGAACACTGAAGCTTTCTTT.

CDR3 sequence reads: CATFSGQTSTDTQYF. CDR3 bases: TGTGCCACCTTTAGCGGGCAAACTAGCACAGATACGCAGTATTTT. This rearrangement joins TRBV15 to TRBJ2-3, with 7 positions matching TRBD2. The germline V gene encodes CDR1 LNHNV and CDR2 YYDKDF (reference sequence). The CDR3 covers 15 residues. V lost 8 bases, J lost 0 bases, and 8 bases stayed unmatched.

The genes are TRBV19 and TRBJ1-5; D possibly corresponds to TRBD1 (6 bases). Per the germline V gene, CDR1 is LNHDA and CDR2 is SQIVND (reference sequence). V was trimmed by 9 bases and J by 4 bases, leaving 16 bases between them. CDR3 length: 14 amino acids. CDR3 bases: TGTGCCAGCGGGAAAGACAGGATTAATCAGCCCCAGCATTTT. Amino acids: CASGKDRINQPQHF.

The chain recombines TRBV6-6 with TRBJ2-7, with 8 bases fitting TRBD2. The V and J ends lost 9 bases and 2 bases, in that order; junction bases with no gene match: 6. The CDR3 has 13 amino acids. Germline loops: CDR1 MNHNY, CDR2 SVGAGI (reference sequence). In nucleotides, the CDR3 is TGTGCCAGTCGGGACGGGAGGGCCTACGAGCAGTACTTC. It yields the protein CASRDGRAYEQYF.

The V gene is TRBV18, the J gene TRBJ1-4; TRBD1 matches at 10 bases. Losses at the gene ends were 5 bases for V and 5 bases for J; bases not matched to a gene: 8. This CDR3 contains 16 residues. CDR1 is KGHSH, CDR2 LQKENI, per germline. The CDR3 loop is CASSSDRGLANEKLFF. CDR3 coding DNA: TGTGCCAGCTCATCCGACAGGGGGCTAGCAAATGAAAAACTGTTTTTT.

This chain joins TRBV7-6 and TRBJ1-1, with D hard to call. V lost 3 bases and J 1 base, leaving 6 bases between the germline ends. The germline V gene encodes CDR1 SGHVS and CDR2 FNYEAQ. CDR3 length equals 13 residues. The CDR3 DNA reads as TGTGCCAGCAGCTTGTCGGGGAACACTGAAGCTTTCTTT. It yields the protein CASSLSGNTEAFF.